This passage covers 13 T cell receptor beta chains from one sample sequenced in a study of cytomegalovirus exposure and HLA in healthy donors. The PCR employed 60 Vbeta primers together with 13 Jbeta primers. Measured with immunoSEQ multiplex PCR; TCRdb has only the in-frame clones, and not every one. This sample has tens of thousands of clones, with just under 80% found just once. Sequencing input: PBMCs. The origin of the receptors is a woman aged 40 to 50 in good health and CMV-seropositive.

This chain joins TRBV28 and TRBJ1-2, with 7 nucleotides matching TRBD1. V was pared by 6 bases and J by 2 bases, with 9 bases of the junction left unmatched. CDR3 size: 15 residues. Germline CDR1 reads MDHEN; CDR2 reads SYDVKM. The CDR3 region has the DNA TGTGCCAGCAGCCTTTCCCGGACAGGCAACTATGGCTACACCTTC. This sequence encodes CASSLSRTGNYGYTF.

The chain uses TRBV5-1 and TRBJ1-1; D unresolved. Per the germline V gene, CDR1 is SGHRS and CDR2 is YFSETQ. The CDR3 consists of 14 residues. The V end was cut by 0 bases, the J end by 5 bases, with 11 bases between. In nucleotides, the CDR3 is TGCGCCAGCAGCTTGGTACTGGGGAGGACTGAAGCTTTCTTT. Its protein product is CASSLVLGRTEAFF.

The gene calls are TRBV6-5 and TRBJ1-5; 11 positions match TRBD1. The CDR3 has 15 amino acids. The ends lost 4 bases at V and 4 bases at J; junction bases unmatched: 3. Germline loops: CDR1 MNHEY, CDR2 SVGAGI. The CDR3 DNA is TGTGCCAGCAGTTCTGGGACAGGGGGGAATCAGCCCCAGCATTTT. Translated, it gives CASSSGTGGNQPQHF.

The gene calls are TRBV19 and TRBJ1-6; D perhaps matches TRBD1 (6 bases). Trimming cost V 6 bases and J 0 bases, with 15 bases left between them. Per the germline V gene, CDR1 is LNHDA and CDR2 is SQIVND (reference sequence). The CDR3 totals 17 residues. CDR3 bases: TGTGCCAGTAGCCCGGGACACCGGAGCTCCTATAATTCACCCCTCCACTTT. It yields the protein CASSPGHRSSYNSPLHF.

This clone turned up a few times. This rearrangement joins TRBV2 to TRBJ2-4; D call uncertain. Germline assignment: CDR1 SNHLY and CDR2 FYNNEI. Trimming pared 3 bases from V and 1 base from J, leaving 7 bases between. This CDR3 is built from 14 residues. CDR3 coding DNA: TGTGCCAGCAGTGAGAGCCCGGCCAAAAACATTCAGTACTTC. Protein product: CASSESPAKNIQYF.

The gene calls are TRBV7-6 and TRBJ1-5; 7 bases match TRBD1. After removal of 0 bases from V and 3 bases from J, the junction contained 2 bases not matched to a gene. CDR1 SGHVS and CDR2 FNYEAQ come from the germline V gene. The CDR3 runs to 15 residues. DNA for the CDR3: TGTGCCAGCAGCTTAGCGGGACAGCTCAATCAGCCCCAGCATTTT. Its translation is CASSLAGQLNQPQHF.

V and J are TRBV7-2 and TRBJ2-5; 9 nucleotides align to TRBD1. This CDR3 spans 13 amino acids. J gave up 5 bases and V 6 bases, and 4 bases lay outside the gene matches. CDR1 is SGHTA and CDR2 is FQGNSA in the germline V gene. The DNA of the CDR3 is TGTGCCAGCAGACAGGGGGCCGGCGAGACCCAGTACTTC. It codes for CASRQGAGETQYF.

This clone was seen only a few times. The chain uses TRBV28 and TRBJ2-7; TRBD2 might be the D (5 bases). Trimming shortened V by 3 bases and J by 6 bases, and 9 bases separated the two germline ends. The CDR3 totals 12 residues. Germline CDR1 reads MDHEN; CDR2 reads SYDVKM. CDR3 nucleotide sequence: TGTGCCAGCAGTTTGGAAGGAGGCGAGCAGTACTTC. Its protein product is CASSLEGGEQYF.

This clone was observed a few times. The rearrangement links TRBV7-9 to TRBJ2-7, with 10 bases fitting TRBD1. The CDR3 contains 16 residues. Germline lookup yields CDR1 SEHNR and CDR2 FQNEAQ (reference sequence). After removal of 4 bases from V and 1 base from J, the junction contained 7 bases not matched to a gene. The CDR3: CASSWSGTGVSYEQYF. Written as DNA, the CDR3 is TGTGCCAGCAGCTGGTCCGGGACAGGGGTATCCTACGAGCAGTACTTC. The variable domain in full, completed from reference TRBV7-9 and TRBJ2-7, reads DTGVSQNPRHKITKRGQNVTFRCDPISEHNRLYWYRQTLGQGPEFLTYFQNEAQLEKSRLLSDRFSAERPKGSFSTLEIQRTEQGDSAMYLCASSWSGTGVSYEQYFGPGTRLTVT.

This chain connects TRBV5-6 to TRBJ1-1; 8 bases are a match to TRBD1. J lost 5 bases, V lost 4 bases, and 7 bases had no gene match. CDR3 length: 14 amino acids. The germline gives CDR1 SGHDT, CDR2 YYEEEE. The CDR3 DNA is TGTGCCAGCAGCCATCCCAGGGGGCGAACTGAAGCTTTCTTT. It codes for CASSHPRGRTEAFF.

This sequence joins TRBV6-1 and TRBJ1-3, with D unresolved. V was cut by 10 bases and J by 8 bases, with 15 bases left in between. The CDR3 loop spans 12 amino acids. Germline CDR1 MNHNS, CDR2 SASEGT. The CDR3 sequence is CATMSRPDTIYF. The CDR3 coding sequence is TGTGCCACAATGTCTCGCCCGGACACCATATATTTT.

The chain carries TRBV11-2 and TRBJ1-1; tentatively, D is TRBD1 (5 bases). Germline loops: CDR1 SGHAT, CDR2 FQNNGV. V was cut by 6 bases and J by 5 bases, with 19 bases left in between. This CDR3 region has 15 residues. CDR3 in DNA: TGTGCCAGCAGGCGCCCGGGACGGGGGAGTACTGAAGCTTTCTTT. Translating it yields CASRRPGRGSTEAFF.

In this sample, this clone turned up once. J is TRBJ2-6 and V is TRBV18; 9 bases are shared with TRBD1. Per germline, CDR1 KGHSH and CDR2 LQKENI. The J segment lost 2 bases and the V segment lost 0 bases, leaving 5 bases of the junction unmatched. This CDR3 is 18 amino acids long. CDR3 sequence reads: CASSPPGQGLTGANVLTF. CDR3 nucleotides: TGTGCCAGCTCACCACCGGGACAGGGCTTAACTGGGGCCAACGTCCTGACTTTC.